This passage covers 8 T cell receptor beta chains from one sample sequenced in a study of shared clonotypes between healthy human individuals. The assay was immunoSEQ multiplex PCR, and TCRdb's table has in-frame clones only and misses some. The sample shows around 1.1 million clones, roughly 74% of them seen only once. Source material: memory CD4+ T cells from PBMCs. The subset: CD45RA-negative fraction. These receptors were obtained from a young man in good health. Some clones in this sample may be carry-over from other donors' samples.

A note on this clone: Additional DNA sequences in this sample encode the identical CDR3. This rearrangement joins TRBV28 to TRBJ2-5; D unresolved. V lost 4 bases to trimming and J lost 3 bases, with 3 bases between them. Per germline, CDR1 MDHEN and CDR2 SYDVKM. The CDR3 is made up of 11 amino acids. The CDR3, as DNA: TGTGCCAGCAGTTCCGAAGAGACCCAGTACTTC. Its protein product is CASSSEETQYF.

This clone was seen only a few times. This chain joins TRBV5-4 and TRBJ1-1, with 10 bases matching TRBD1. Germline lookup yields CDR1 SGHNT and CDR2 YYREEE (reference sequence). The CDR3 is 15 residues long. The junction had 6 bases not matched to a gene; V was cut back by 4 bases and J by 3 bases. CDR3 sequence reads: CASSVRDRGDTEAFF. DNA for the CDR3: TGTGCCAGCAGCGTGAGGGACAGGGGCGACACTGAAGCTTTCTTT.

The chain combines TRBV2 with TRBJ2-5, with 8 bases lining up with TRBD2. Germline V gives CDR1 SNHLY, CDR2 FYNNEI. The V and J ends lost 6 bases and 5 bases, in that order; junction bases with no gene match: 11. This CDR3 is built from 15 residues. CDR3 DNA: TGTGCCAGCAGCCTGGAGCGGGGGTACCGGGAGACCCAGTACTTC. Translating it yields CASSLERGYRETQYF.

The chain couples TRBV4-2 to TRBJ2-5; TRBD1 matches 11 bases. From germline, CDR1 is LGHNA and CDR2 YNFKEQ. This CDR3 region has 17 residues. V lost 4 bases to trimming and J lost 5 bases; unmatched junction nucleotides: 12. Here the CDR3 DNA reads TGTGCCAGCAGCCTCTTAGGACAGGGGGCGGGTTTGGAGACCCAGTACTTC. Translating it yields CASSLLGQGAGLETQYF.

The V and J genes are TRBV7-2 and TRBJ1-2; possibly TRBD1 for D (5 bases). Trimming took 1 base from V and 8 from J, leaving 11 bases between them. The CDR3 has 13 amino acids. The germline CDR1 and CDR2 sequences are SGHTA and FQGNSA. CDR3 DNA: TGTGCCAGCAGCTTAGGGCATAAGGGGGGCTACACCTTC. It specifies CASSLGHKGGYTF. The full variable domain, completed using reference TRBV7-2 and TRBJ1-2, is GAGVSQSPSNKVTEKGKDVELRCDPISGHTALYWYRQSLGQGLEFLIYFQGNSAPDKSGLPSDRFSAERTGGSVSTLTIQRTQQEDSAVYLCASSLGHKGGYTFGSGTRLTVV.

CDR3 nucleotide sequence: TGTGCCAGCAGTTATCAGGGACCGCGAGAGACCCAGTACTTC. It codes for CASSYQGPRETQYF. This chain links TRBV2 with TRBJ2-5; possibly TRBD1 or TRBD2 for D (5 bases each). The germline V gene encodes CDR1 SNHLY and CDR2 FYNNEI. CDR3 length equals 14 residues. V lost 5 bases and J lost 4, with 14 bases in between.

The gene calls are TRBV5-1 and TRBJ2-6, with D uncertain. Trimming cost V 4 bases and J 4 bases, with 12 bases left between them. CDR1 SGHRS and CDR2 YFSETQ come from the germline V gene. The CDR3 is 15 amino acids. CDR3 sequence: CASSPGNTGANVLTF. Written as DNA, the CDR3 is TGCGCCAGCAGCCCTGGTAACACGGGGGCCAACGTCCTGACTTTC.

This clone was counted a single time. This sequence joins TRBV19 and TRBJ1-2; 10 nucleotides match TRBD1. With 3 bases clipped from V and 8 bases from J, the junction kept 6 bases outside the gene matches. The CDR3 totals 14 residues. Germline assignment: CDR1 LNHDA and CDR2 SQIVND (reference sequence). In DNA form, the CDR3 reads TGTGCCAGTAGTATGACAGGGGGCCGGGAGGGCTACACCTTC. Its protein product is CASSMTGGREGYTF.